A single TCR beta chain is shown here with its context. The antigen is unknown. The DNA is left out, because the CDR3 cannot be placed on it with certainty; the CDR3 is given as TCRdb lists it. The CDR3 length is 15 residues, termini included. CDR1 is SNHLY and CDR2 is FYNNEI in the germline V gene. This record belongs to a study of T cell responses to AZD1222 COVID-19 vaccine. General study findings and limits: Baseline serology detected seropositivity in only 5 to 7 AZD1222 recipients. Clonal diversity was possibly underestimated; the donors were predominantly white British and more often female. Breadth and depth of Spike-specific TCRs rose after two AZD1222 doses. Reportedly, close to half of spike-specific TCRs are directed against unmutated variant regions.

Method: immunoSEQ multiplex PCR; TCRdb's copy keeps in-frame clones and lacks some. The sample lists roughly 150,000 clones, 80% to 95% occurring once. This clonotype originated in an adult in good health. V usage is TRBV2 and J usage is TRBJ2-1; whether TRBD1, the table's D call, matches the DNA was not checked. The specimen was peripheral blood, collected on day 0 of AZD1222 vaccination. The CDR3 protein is CASQVGTGSRVGEFF.